A selection of T cell receptor beta chains follows, all from one sample in a study of T cell repertoires in cytomegalovirus infection. TCRdb processed the reads anew with MiXCR; each CDR3 protein has one entry. The sample shows 150,000 to 200,000 distinct CDR3 sequences, around 14% of them seen only once. The sequencing input was PBMCs. All receptors derive from a human donor in good health (CMV status not recorded). Some clones in this sample may be carry-over from other donors' samples. CDR3s include the opening cysteine and the closing phenylalanine or tryptophan. The D gene is left open where the match is weak. Size is stated for part of the rows, as once, few or many counts, or as a class when the clone is expanded.

cdr3_nt,cdr3_aa,clone_size,v_call,d_call,j_call
TGTGCCAGCAGCCCAACCGGGACGGGCCCCTACGAGCAGTACTTC,CASSPTGTGPYEQYF,many,TRBV9,NA,TRBJ2-7
TGTGCCAGCACCCCCGGGGACTCCTCCTACAATGAGCAGTTCTTC,CASTPGDSSYNEQFF,NA,TRBV28,NA,TRBJ2-1
TGTGCCAGCAGCTTAGTCGGGATCTCCTACGAGCAGTACTTC,CASSLVGISYEQYF,few,TRBV7-9,NA,TRBJ2-7
TGTGCCAGCAGCATACTAGGGATCGCCGGACGGAGGACTAATGAAAAACTGTTTTTT,CASSILGIAGRRTNEKLFF,many,TRBV7-8,NA,TRBJ1-4
TGCAGTGCCTCGTGGGGCTATGGCTACACCTTC,CSASWGYGYTF,few,TRBV20-1,NA,TRBJ1-2
TGTGCCAGCAGTGAGGACATCGGTAGAAACACCATATATTTT,CASSEDIGRNTIYF,NA,TRBV6-6,NA,TRBJ1-3
TGTGCCAGCAGCCCTAACAGGGGCCCTAATTCACCCCTCCACTTT,CASSPNRGPNSPLHF,few,TRBV14,TRBD1,TRBJ1-6
TGTGCCAGCAGTCCTTGGACTAGCGGAAGAAATGTGGACTACGAGCAGTACTTC,CASSPWTSGRNVDYEQYF,many,TRBV28,TRBD2,TRBJ2-7
TGTGCCAGCTCACCATCGGGGGGCGTAAATGAAAAACTGTTTTTT,CASSPSGGVNEKLFF,few,TRBV18,NA,TRBJ1-4
TGTGCCAGCAGTTACCAGCAAGCGCGTCCCGGGGAGACCCAGTACTTC,CASSYQQARPGETQYF,many,TRBV7-9,NA,TRBJ2-5
TGTGCCAGCAGCTTAGGGGGCAGGGGACGGTACCAAGAGACCCAGTACTTC,CASSLGGRGRYQETQYF,many,TRBV7-2,NA,TRBJ2-5
TGTGCCAGCATGGGATGGGGGGGAGGGCCTGGAACCGGGGAGCTGTTTTTT,CASMGWGGGPGTGELFF,many,TRBV7-2,TRBD2,TRBJ2-2
TGTGCCAGTAGTGTCCCCTCTGGGACGACGTTGAACACTGAAGCTTTCTTT,CASSVPSGTTLNTEAFF,many,TRBV19,NA,TRBJ1-1
TGCAGTGCGGCCGGGACTAGCCCCCAAGCGCAGTATTTT,CSAAGTSPQAQYF,NA,TRBV20-1,TRBD2,TRBJ2-3
TGTGCCAGCACCCCAAGAAGGGGGTTTAGCTACGAGCAGTACTTC,CASTPRRGFSYEQYF,few,TRBV28,NA,TRBJ2-7
TGTGCCAGCAGTTTAGAGTTGCAGGGACTGAGCTATGGCTACACCTTC,CASSLELQGLSYGYTF,few,TRBV28,NA,TRBJ1-2
TGTGCCAGCAGTTTAACCCCGGACAGGGTGGAGGAGGGCTACACCTTC,CASSLTPDRVEEGYTF,NA,TRBV27,TRBD1,TRBJ1-2
TGTGCCAGCAGTTGGGGCGAGACGTTAGCAGATACGCAGTATTTT,CASSWGETLADTQYF,NA,TRBV28,NA,TRBJ2-3
TGTGCCAGCAGTACCCAGGGGACAGTGAACACTGAAGCTTTCTTT,CASSTQGTVNTEAFF,few,TRBV6-2/TRBV6-3,TRBD1,TRBJ1-1
TGTGCCAGTACGCGCGGGGACTCCTACGAGCAGTACTTC,CASTRGDSYEQYF,NA,TRBV19,NA,TRBJ2-7
TGCGCCAGCAGCTTGGCCGGCGGGGGAGGCTTCTACGAGCAGTACTTC,CASSLAGGGGFYEQYF,NA,TRBV5-1,TRBD2,TRBJ2-7
TGTGCCAGCAGACCTCTAGGGACAGGGAGTGGGAACACTGAAGCTTTCTTT,CASRPLGTGSGNTEAFF,few,TRBV2,TRBD1,TRBJ1-1
TGTGCCAGCTCGGGGCGACTTGAAGAGACCCAGTACTTC,CASSGRLEETQYF,many,TRBV19,NA,TRBJ2-5
TGCAGTGCTAGAGACAGGGGCGGGAGCTACGAGCAGTACTTC,CSARDRGGSYEQYF,NA,TRBV20-1,NA,TRBJ2-7
TGTGCCAGCAGCCGGCGGGAGGCCAACGTCCTGACTTTC,CASSRREANVLTF,many,TRBV7-8,NA,TRBJ2-6
TGTGCCAGCAGCCCCCACCAAAGCACTGAAGCTTTCTTT,CASSPHQSTEAFF,many,TRBV11-2,NA,TRBJ1-1
TGTGCCAGCAGACCGGCTGATACTGGGGCCAACGTCCTGACTTTC,CASRPADTGANVLTF,many,TRBV5-8,NA,TRBJ2-6
TGTGCCAGCACTAATCGAGGGGACAGGGGGTCCGTGGGGCAGTTCTTC,CASTNRGDRGSVGQFF,NA,TRBV12-3/TRBV12-4,TRBD1,TRBJ2-1
TGTGCCAGCAGCTTAGCGCGGGGGACAGGGGAGGCTGGTACGCAGTATTTT,CASSLARGTGEAGTQYF,few,TRBV11-1,TRBD1,TRBJ2-3
TGTGCCATCAGTGGGGACAGGGTAATCGATCAGCCCCAGCATTTT,CAISGDRVIDQPQHF,many,TRBV10-3,TRBD1,TRBJ1-5
TGTGCCAGCAGCTCAGACCCGACAGGAGGCTATGGCTACACCTTC,CASSSDPTGGYGYTF,many,TRBV7-8,NA,TRBJ1-2
TGTGCCAGCAGCGGAGGGACTCCCTACGGGAAGCAGTTCTTC,CASSGGTPYGKQFF,many,TRBV7-8,NA,TRBJ2-1
TGTGCCAGCGCACTAAGGGAGGCCTTCACAGATACGCAGTATTTT,CASALREAFTDTQYF,few,TRBV7-9,NA,TRBJ2-3
TGTGCCACCAGCAAAGGAGGACTGATCTACGAGCAGTACTTC,CATSKGGLIYEQYF,NA,TRBV15,NA,TRBJ2-7
TGCAGCGTTGGGGACCCGCATTTCGGCGAGACCCAGTACTTC,CSVGDPHFGETQYF,NA,TRBV29-1,NA,TRBJ2-5
TGTGCCAGCAGTGAAGCGCGAGGGGTTTCAGCTTTCTTT,CASSEARGVSAFF,NA,TRBV6-1,NA,TRBJ1-1
TGCAGTGCTAGTCCTCCGACCCTAAACAGGGGAACGGCCTACGAGCAGTACTTC,CSASPPTLNRGTAYEQYF,many,TRBV20-1,TRBD1,TRBJ2-7
TGTGCCAGCAGCCTTCAGGGGGCGGTTACCGGGGAGCTGTTTTTT,CASSLQGAVTGELFF,few,TRBV12-3/TRBV12-4,TRBD1,TRBJ2-2
TGTGCCAGCAGTTATATGGTACGATATGAGCAGTTCTTC,CASSYMVRYEQFF,few,TRBV6-2/TRBV6-3,NA,TRBJ2-1
TGTGCGACTATGCGACAGGGATCGAACACTGAAGCTTTCTTT,CATMRQGSNTEAFF,few,TRBV2,TRBD1,TRBJ1-1
TGTGCCAGCAGCCAGACTAGCGGGAGGGCGAGGGAGCAGTACTTC,CASSQTSGRAREQYF,many,TRBV7-2,TRBD2,TRBJ2-7
TGTGCCAGCAGTTATTTGACAGGGGGGGCCTACGAGCAGTACTTC,CASSYLTGGAYEQYF,many,TRBV6-1,TRBD1,TRBJ2-7
TGTGCCAGCAGCTTAGACCGGGGGGGGGATACGCAGTATTTT,CASSLDRGGDTQYF,few,TRBV7-2,TRBD2,TRBJ2-3
TGTGCCAGCAGCCAACTCCGGACACCGCACAATGAGCAGTTCTTC,CASSQLRTPHNEQFF,NA,TRBV3-1,NA,TRBJ2-1
TGTGCCAGCAGCCCCTCGGGGGGCGAATTTAGCAATCAGCCCCAGCATTTT,CASSPSGGEFSNQPQHF,many,TRBV7-6,NA,TRBJ1-5
TGTGCCAGCAGCTTTCCACGGGGACAGGGGACCTACGAGCAGTACTTC,CASSFPRGQGTYEQYF,many,TRBV7-8,TRBD1,TRBJ2-7
TGTGCCAGCAGTTCCCTAGCGGGGGGAGTTCCCTACAATGAGCAGTTCTTC,CASSSLAGGVPYNEQFF,many,TRBV6-2/TRBV6-3,TRBD2,TRBJ2-1
TGTGCCAGCGGGACAGGGGGCGCGCGGGAAAAACTGTTTTTT,CASGTGGAREKLFF,many,TRBV28,TRBD1,TRBJ1-4
TGTGCCAGCAGCCCAGAGGCCCGGGGTGAGCAGTTCTTC,CASSPEARGEQFF,many,TRBV7-2,NA,TRBJ2-1
TGCAGCGTTACCGGGACAGGGGCACTGGGAAGCTACGAGCAGTACTTC,CSVTGTGALGSYEQYF,many,TRBV29-1,TRBD1,TRBJ2-7
TGTGCCAGCAGCTTGAACGGGAGGAATGAGCAGTTCTTC,CASSLNGRNEQFF,few,TRBV5-4,TRBD2,TRBJ2-1